This T cell receptor beta chain was recovered during a study of T cells after yellow fever vaccination. Findings and caveats of the study: Across the CD4 and CD8 compartments, a small share of clonotypes was present in both. Boosting was followed by the reappearance of most primary-vaccination clones (less than 98% CD4, about 88% CD8).

Trimming removed 5 bases from V and 5 bases from J; junction bases left unmatched: 8. CDR3 length: 16 amino acids. The germline V gene has CDR1 MNHEY and CDR2 SMNVEV (reference sequence). Template-switching 5'RACE yielded the TCR cDNA; a universal primer site and UMIs were added in the process. TCRdb itself ran the 5' RACE reads through MiXCR, one entry per CDR3 protein. This table holds 250,000 or so distinct CDR3 sequences, approximately 3.6% found once. Points on this clonotype: As yet, its antigen is unknown.

The clonotype originates from a man between 18 and 29 years old who received the YFV17D yellow fever vaccine. This chain joins TRBV27 and TRBJ2-3; 12 bases fit TRBD2. The source material was PBMCs, sampled 15 days after the yellow fever booster vaccination. The CDR3 region has the DNA TGTGCCAGCAGTGCCCTAGCGGGGGGGGCCGGAGATACGCAGTATTTT. Protein product: CASSALAGGAGDTQYF.